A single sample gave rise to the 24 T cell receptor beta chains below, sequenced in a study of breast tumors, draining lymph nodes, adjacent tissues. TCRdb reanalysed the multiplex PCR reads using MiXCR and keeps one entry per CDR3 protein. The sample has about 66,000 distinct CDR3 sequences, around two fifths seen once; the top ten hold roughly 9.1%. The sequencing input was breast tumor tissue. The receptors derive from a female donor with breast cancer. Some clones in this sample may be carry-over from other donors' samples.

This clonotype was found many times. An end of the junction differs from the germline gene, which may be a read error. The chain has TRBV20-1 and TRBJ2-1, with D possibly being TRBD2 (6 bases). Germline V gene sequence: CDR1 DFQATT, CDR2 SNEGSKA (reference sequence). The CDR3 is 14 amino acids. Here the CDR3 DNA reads TGCAGTGCTAGACGGGGGAGCTCCTACACTGAGCAGTTCTTC. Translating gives CSARRGSSYTEQFF.

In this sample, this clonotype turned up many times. The CDR3 spells CSATRGTYEQYF. The CDR3 DNA follows: TGCAGTGCTACCCGGGGGACCTACGAGCAGTACTTC. This sequence joins TRBV20-1 and TRBJ2-7; possible D gene TRBD2, 6 bases. Trimming took off 4 bases at V and 2 bases at J, with 9 bases between the two ends. This CDR3 comprises 12 residues. Germline V gene sequence: CDR1 DFQATT, CDR2 SNEGSKA (reference sequence).

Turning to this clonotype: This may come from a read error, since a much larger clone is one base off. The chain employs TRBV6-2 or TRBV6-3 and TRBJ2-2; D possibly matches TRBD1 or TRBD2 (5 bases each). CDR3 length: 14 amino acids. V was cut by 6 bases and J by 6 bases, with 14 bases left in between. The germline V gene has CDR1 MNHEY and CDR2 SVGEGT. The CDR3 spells CASSHRDGAGELFF. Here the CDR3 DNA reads TGTGCCAGCAGCCACCGGGACGGAGCCGGGGAGCTGTTTTTT.

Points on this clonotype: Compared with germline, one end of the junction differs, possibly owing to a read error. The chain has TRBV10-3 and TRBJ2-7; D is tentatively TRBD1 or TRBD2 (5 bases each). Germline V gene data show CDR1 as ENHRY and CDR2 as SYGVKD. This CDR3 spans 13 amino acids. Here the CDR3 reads CAIRDGTNYERYF. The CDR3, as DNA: TGTGCCATCAGGGACGGGACCAACTACGAGCGGTACTTC.

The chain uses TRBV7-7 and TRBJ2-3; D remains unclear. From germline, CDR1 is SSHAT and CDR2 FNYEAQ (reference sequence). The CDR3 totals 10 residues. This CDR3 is CAREPDTQYF. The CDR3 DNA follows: TGTGCTAGAGAACCAGATACGCAGTATTTT.

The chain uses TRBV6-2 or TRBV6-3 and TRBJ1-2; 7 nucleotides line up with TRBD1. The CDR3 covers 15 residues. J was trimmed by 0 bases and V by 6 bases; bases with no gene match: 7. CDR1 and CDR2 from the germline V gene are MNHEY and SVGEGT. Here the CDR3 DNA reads TGTGCCAGCAGCGGACAGGCGACCCCTAACTATGGCTACACCTTC. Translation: CASSGQATPNYGYTF.

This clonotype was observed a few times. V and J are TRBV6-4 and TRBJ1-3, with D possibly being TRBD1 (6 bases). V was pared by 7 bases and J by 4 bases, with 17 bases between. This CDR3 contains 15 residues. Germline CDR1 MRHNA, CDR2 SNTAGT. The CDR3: CASKGGWGVGNTIYF. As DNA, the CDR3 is TGTGCCAGCAAGGGGGGGTGGGGGGTCGGAAACACCATATATTTT.

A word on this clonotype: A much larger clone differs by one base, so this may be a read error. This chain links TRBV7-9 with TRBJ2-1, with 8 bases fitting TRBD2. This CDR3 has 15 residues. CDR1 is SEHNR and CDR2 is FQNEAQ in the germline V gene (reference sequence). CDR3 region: CASSSRGEGINEQLF. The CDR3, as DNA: TGTGCCAGCAGCTCGCGGGGGGAGGGAATCAATGAGCAGCTCTTC.

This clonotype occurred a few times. The CDR3 DNA is TGTGCCAGTTCGGCTATTCCGGGACAAAGGAACACTGAAGCTTTCTTT. Translated: CASSAIPGQRNTEAFF. The chain has TRBV19 and TRBJ1-1, with D perhaps TRBD1 (6 bases). V was pared by 8 bases and J by 1 base, with 20 bases between. The CDR3 is 16 amino acids. Germline-derived CDR1 and CDR2 are LNHDA and SQIVND (reference sequence).

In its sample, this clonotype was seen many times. CDR3 in amino acids: CASRGRGRSQPQHF. DNA of the CDR3: TGTGCCAGCCGGGGACGTGGTCGTAGTCAGCCCCAGCATTTT. The chain employs TRBV6-1 and TRBJ1-5, with D possibly TRBD1 on 5 matching bases. Germline CDR1 MNHNS, CDR2 SASEGT. The ends were cut back, 8 bases at V and 6 bases at J, with 17 bases in the middle. The CDR3 has 14 amino acids.

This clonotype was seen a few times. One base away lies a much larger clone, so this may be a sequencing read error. DNA for the CDR3: TGTGCCAGCAGCCTAGTCTCGCACGGCTTCTATGGCTCCACCTTC. This gives the protein CASSLVSHGFYGSTF. The J gene is TRBJ1-2, the V gene TRBV9, with unresolved D. The germline CDR1 and CDR2 sequences are SGDLS and YYNGEE. The CDR3 loop spans 15 amino acids.

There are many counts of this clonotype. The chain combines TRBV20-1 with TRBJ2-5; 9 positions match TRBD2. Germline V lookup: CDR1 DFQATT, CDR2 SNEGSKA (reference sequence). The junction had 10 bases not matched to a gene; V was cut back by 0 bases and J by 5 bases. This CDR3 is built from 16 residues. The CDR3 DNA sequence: TGCAGTGCTAGAGATCCGGGACTAGCTATCGGCGAGACCCAGTACTTC. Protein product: CSARDPGLAIGETQYF.

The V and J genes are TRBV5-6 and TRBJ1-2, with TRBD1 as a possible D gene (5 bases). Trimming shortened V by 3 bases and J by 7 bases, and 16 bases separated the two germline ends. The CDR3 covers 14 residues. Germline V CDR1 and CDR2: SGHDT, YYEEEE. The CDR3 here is CASSSYRRWTGYTF. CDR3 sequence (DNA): TGTGCCAGCAGCTCTTACAGGAGGTGGACTGGCTACACCTTC. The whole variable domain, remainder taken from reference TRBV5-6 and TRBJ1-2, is DAGVTQSPTHLIKTRGQQVTLRCSPKSGHDTVSWYQQALGQGPQFIFQYYEEEERQRGNFPDRFSGHQFPNYSSELNVNALLLGDSALYLCASSSYRRWTGYTFGSGTRLTVV.

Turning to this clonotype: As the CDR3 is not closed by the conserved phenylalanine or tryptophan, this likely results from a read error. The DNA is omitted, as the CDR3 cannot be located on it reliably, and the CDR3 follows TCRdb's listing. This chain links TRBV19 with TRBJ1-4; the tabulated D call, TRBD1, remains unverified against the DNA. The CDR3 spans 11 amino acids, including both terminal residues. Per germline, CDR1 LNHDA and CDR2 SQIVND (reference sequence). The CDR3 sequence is CASSRTGGNGY.

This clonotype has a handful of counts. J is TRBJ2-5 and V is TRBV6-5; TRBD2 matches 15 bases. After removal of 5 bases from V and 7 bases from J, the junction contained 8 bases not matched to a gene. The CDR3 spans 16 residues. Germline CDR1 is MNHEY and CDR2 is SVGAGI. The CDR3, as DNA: TGTGCCAGCAGTCCCGGACTAGCGGGGGGGTTCGGGACCCAGTACTTC. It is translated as CASSPGLAGGFGTQYF.

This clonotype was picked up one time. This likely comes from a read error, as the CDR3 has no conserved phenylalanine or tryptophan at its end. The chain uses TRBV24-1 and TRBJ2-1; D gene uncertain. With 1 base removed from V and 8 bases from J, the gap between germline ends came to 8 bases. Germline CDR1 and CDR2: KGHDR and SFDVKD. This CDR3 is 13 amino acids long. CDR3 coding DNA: TGTGCCACCAGTGATTTAAGAGGTCATGAGCAGTTCCTC. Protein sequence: CATSDLRGHEQFL.

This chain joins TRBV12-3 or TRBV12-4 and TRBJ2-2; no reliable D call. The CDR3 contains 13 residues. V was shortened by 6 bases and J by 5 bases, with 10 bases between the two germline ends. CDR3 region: CASRFYRTGELFF. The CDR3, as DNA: TGTGCCAGCAGATTCTATAGGACCGGGGAGCTGTTTTTT.

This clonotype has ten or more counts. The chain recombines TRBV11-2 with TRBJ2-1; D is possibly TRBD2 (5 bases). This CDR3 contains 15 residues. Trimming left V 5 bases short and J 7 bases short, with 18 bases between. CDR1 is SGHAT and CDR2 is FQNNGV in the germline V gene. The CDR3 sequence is CASSAVRGTRNEQFF. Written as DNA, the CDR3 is TGTGCCAGCAGCGCGGTCCGGGGTACGAGGAATGAGCAGTTCTTC.

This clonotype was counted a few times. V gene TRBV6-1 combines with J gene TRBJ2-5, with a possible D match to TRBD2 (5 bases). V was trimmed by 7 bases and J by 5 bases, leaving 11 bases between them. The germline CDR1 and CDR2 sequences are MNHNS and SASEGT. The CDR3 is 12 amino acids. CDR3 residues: CASNIAWETQYF. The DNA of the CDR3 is TGTGCCAGCAATATAGCGTGGGAGACCCAGTACTTC.

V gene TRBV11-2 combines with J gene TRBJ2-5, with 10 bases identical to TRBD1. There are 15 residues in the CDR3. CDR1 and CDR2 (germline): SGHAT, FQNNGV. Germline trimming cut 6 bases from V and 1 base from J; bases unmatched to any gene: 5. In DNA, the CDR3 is TGTGCCAGCAGTTCCGACAGGGGGCTCCAAGAGACCCAGTACTTC. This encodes CASSSDRGLQETQYF.

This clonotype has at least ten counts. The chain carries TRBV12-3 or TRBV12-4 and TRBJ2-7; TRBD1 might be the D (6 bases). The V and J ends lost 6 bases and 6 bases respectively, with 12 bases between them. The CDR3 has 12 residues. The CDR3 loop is CASSKQGLEQYF. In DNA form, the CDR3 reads TGTGCCAGCAGCAAACAGGGTCTCGAGCAGTACTTC.

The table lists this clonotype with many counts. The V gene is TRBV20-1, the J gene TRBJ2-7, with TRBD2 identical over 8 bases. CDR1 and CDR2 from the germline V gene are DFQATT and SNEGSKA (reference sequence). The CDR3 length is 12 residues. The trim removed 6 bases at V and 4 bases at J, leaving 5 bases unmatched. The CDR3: CSAAGTRYEQYF. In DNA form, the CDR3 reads TGCAGTGCCGCCGGGACTAGGTACGAGCAGTACTTC.

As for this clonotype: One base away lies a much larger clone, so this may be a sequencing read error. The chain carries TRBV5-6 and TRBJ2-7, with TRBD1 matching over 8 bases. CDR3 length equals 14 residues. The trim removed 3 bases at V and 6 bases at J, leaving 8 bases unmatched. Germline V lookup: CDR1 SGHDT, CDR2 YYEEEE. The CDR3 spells CASSWWTTGGEQYF. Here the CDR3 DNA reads TGTGCCAGCAGCTGGTGGACAACAGGGGGCGAGCAGTACTTC.

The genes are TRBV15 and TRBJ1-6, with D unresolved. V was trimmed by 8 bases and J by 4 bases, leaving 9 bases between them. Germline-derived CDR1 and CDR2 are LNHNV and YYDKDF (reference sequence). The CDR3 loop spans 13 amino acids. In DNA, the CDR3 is TGTGCCACCGAAGACGATTATAATTCACCCCTCCACTTT. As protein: CATEDDYNSPLHF. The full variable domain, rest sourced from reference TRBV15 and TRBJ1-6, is DAMVIQNPRYQVTQFGKPVTLSCSQTLNHNVMYWYQQKSSQAPKLLFHYYDKDFNNEADTPDNFQSRRPNTSFCFLDIRSPGLGDTAMYLCATEDDYNSPLHFGNGTRLTVT.